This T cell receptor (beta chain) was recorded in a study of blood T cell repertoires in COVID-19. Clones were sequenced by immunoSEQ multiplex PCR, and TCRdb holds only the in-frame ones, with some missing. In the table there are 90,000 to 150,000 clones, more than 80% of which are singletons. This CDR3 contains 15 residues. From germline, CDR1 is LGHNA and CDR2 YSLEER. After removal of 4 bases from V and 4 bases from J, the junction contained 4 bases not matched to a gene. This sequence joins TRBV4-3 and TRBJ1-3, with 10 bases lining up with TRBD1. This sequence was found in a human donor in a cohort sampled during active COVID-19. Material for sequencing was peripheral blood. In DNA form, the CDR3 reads TGCGCCAGCAGCCGACAGGGGGCGGGCGGAAACACCATATATTTT. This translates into CASSRQGAGGNTIYF.